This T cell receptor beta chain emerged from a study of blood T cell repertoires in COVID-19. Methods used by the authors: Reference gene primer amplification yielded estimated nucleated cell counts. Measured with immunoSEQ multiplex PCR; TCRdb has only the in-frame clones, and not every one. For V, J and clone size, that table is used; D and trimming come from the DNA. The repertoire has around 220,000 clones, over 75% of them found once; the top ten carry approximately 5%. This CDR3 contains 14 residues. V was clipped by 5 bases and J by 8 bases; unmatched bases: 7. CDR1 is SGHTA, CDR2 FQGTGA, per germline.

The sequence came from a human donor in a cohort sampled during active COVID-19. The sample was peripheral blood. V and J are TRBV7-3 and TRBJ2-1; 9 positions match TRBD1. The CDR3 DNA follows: TGTGCCAGCAGCCTCGGGACAGGGTACGATGAGCAGTTCTTC. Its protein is CASSLGTGYDEQFF. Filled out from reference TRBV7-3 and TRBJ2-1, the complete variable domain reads GAGVSQTPSNKVTEKGKYVELRCDPISGHTALYWYRQSLGQGPEFLIYFQGTGAADDSGLPNDRFFAVRPEGSVSTLKIQRTERGDSAVYLCASSLGTGYDEQFFGPGTRLTVL.